A single T cell receptor (beta chain) is shown here with its context. Its antigen is unidentified. The V end lost 1 base, the J end lost 9 bases, and 10 bases lay between the germline ends. Germline V gene lookup returns CDR1 PRHDT and CDR2 FYEKMQ (reference sequence). The CDR3 spans 14 residues. This record comes from a study of shared clonotypes between healthy human individuals. Study overall: CD4 naive and memory got three plates each, CD8 naive two, CD8 memory one.

Sequencing used immunoSEQ multiplex PCR; TCRdb keeps in-frame clones, though not all of them. This sample has over a million clones, with around 75% found just once. Study-level results: Several donors held about 4.6% of naive CD4 clonotypes in common. Relative to their counterparts shared across all four donors, non-shared clonotypes exhibited diminished generation probabilities.

The TCR sequence derives from a man younger than 35 in good health. The specimen was memory CD4+ T cells sorted from blood. The subset denotes: CD45RA-negative fraction. The V gene is TRBV13, the J gene TRBJ1-6; D perhaps matches TRBD1 (6 bases). The CDR3 region is CASSLAGAGSPLHF. CDR3 bases: TGTGCCAGCAGCTTAGCAGGGGCTGGTTCACCCCTCCACTTT. Full variable domain (rest looked up from reference TRBV13 and TRBJ1-6): AAGVIQSPRHLIKEKRETATLKCYPIPRHDTVYWYQQGPGQDPQFLISFYEKMQSDKGSIPDRFSAQQFSDYHSELNMSSLELGDSALYFCASSLAGAGSPLHFGNGTRLTVT.